The 6 T cell receptor beta chains below come from one sample, sequenced in a study of blood T cell repertoires in COVID-19. Profiling relied on immunoSEQ multiplex PCR, and the TCRdb table lists in-frame clones only, not all of them. The data hold a few hundred thousand clones, with about 90% observed a single time. The material sequenced was peripheral blood. These receptors were obtained from a man between 18 and 35 years old with COVID-19, enrolled during active disease.

CDR3 bases: TGCAGCGTCCGGGGTATTAGCGGAGTCTCCTACAATGAGCAGTTCTTC. It specifies CSVRGISGVSYNEQFF. The chain employs TRBV29-1 and TRBJ2-1, with D possibly matching TRBD2 (6 bases). Germline V CDR1 and CDR2: SQVTM, ANQGSEA. CDR3 length equals 16 residues. V lost 6 bases to trimming and J lost 0 bases, with 18 bases between them.

This rearrangement joins TRBV11-3 to TRBJ2-3, with 7 bases identical to TRBD2. The CDR3 consists of 15 residues. Germline values: CDR1 SGHNT, CDR2 YENEEA. V lost 3 bases, J lost 5 bases, and 8 bases stayed unmatched. CDR3 loop: CASSFEGGPGDTQYF. CDR3 DNA: TGTGCCAGCAGCTTCGAGGGAGGGCCGGGAGATACGCAGTATTTT.

This clone was recorded only once. The genes are TRBV2 and TRBJ2-3; no clear D. The V end lost 6 bases, the J end lost 1 base, and 5 bases lay between the germline ends. The CDR3 loop spans 12 amino acids. From germline, CDR1 is SNHLY and CDR2 FYNNEI. CDR3 nucleotides: TGTGCCAGCAGACGGGGCACAGATACGCAGTATTTT. As protein: CASRRGTDTQYF. The variable domain in full, with the rest retrieved from reference TRBV2 and TRBJ2-3, is EPEVTQTPSHQVTQMGQEVILRCVPISNHLYFYWYRQILGQKVEFLVSFYNNEISEKSEIFDDQFSVERPDGSNFTLKIRSTKLEDSAMYFCASRRGTDTQYFGPGTRLTVL.

This clone was detected once. The chain couples TRBV24-1 to TRBJ2-3, with D maybe TRBD1 (6 bases). The germline gives CDR1 KGHDR, CDR2 SFDVKD. Trimming took off 1 base at V and 4 bases at J, with 11 bases between the two ends. The CDR3 length is 15 residues. The CDR3 bases are TGTGCCACCAGTGATTTTACAGGGAAGGCAGATACGCAGTATTTT. This codes for CATSDFTGKADTQYF.

A remark on this clone: At the DNA level, this CDR3 is encoded by other sequences in the same sample as well. V gene TRBV7-3 combines with J gene TRBJ2-1; D is unresolved. The ends were cut back, 6 bases at V and 5 bases at J, with 11 bases in the middle. The CDR3 has 13 amino acids. Per the germline V gene, CDR1 is SGHTA and CDR2 is FQGTGA. CDR3 coding DNA: TGTGCCAGCAGTCTCACAGCAAACAATGAGCAGTTCTTC. This encodes CASSLTANNEQFF. Together with reference TRBV7-3 and TRBJ2-1, the CDR3 gives the full variable domain: GAGVSQTPSNKVTEKGKYVELRCDPISGHTALYWYRQSLGQGPEFLIYFQGTGAADDSGLPNDRFFAVRPEGSVSTLKIQRTERGDSAVYLCASSLTANNEQFFGPGTRLTVL.

In this sample, this clone turned up once. The chain has TRBV5-4 and TRBJ1-1; no firm D call. CDR3 length: 12 amino acids. Trimming removed 7 bases from V and 10 bases from J, with 17 bases in between. Germline V lookup: CDR1 SGHNT, CDR2 YYREEE (reference sequence). This CDR3 reads CASGTEAMGAFF. The CDR3 coding sequence is TGTGCCAGCGGTACTGAGGCTATGGGAGCTTTCTTT.